The rows below give T cell receptor beta chains drawn from one sample of a study of OX40 agonist ivuxolimab in advanced cancers. The repertoire was sequenced with immunoSEQ multiplex PCR; TCRdb's copy has only in-frame clones and lacks some. The sample holds around 21,000 clones, around 80% seen once. The source was CD4+ or CD8+ T cells sorted from blood, collected in a trial of the OX40 agonist ivuxolimab. Receptor source: an adult with an advanced solid tumor such as melanoma, head and neck, liver or kidney cancer. CDR3s include the opening cysteine and the closing phenylalanine or tryptophan. A D gene is named only where the DNA matches it firmly. Size is stated for part of the rows, as once, few or many counts, or as a class when the clone is expanded.

>-|TRBJ2-2|TRBV15|TRBD2
TGTGCCACCAGCGGGAGGGAGGGGGAGCTGTTTTTT
CATSGREGELFF
>-|TRBJ2-3|TRBV5-4|TRBD2
TGTGCCAGCAGCTTTCTAGCGGGGAACACAGATACGCAGTATTTT
CASSFLAGNTDTQYF
>-|TRBJ2-7|TRBV9|TRBD2
TGTGCCAGCAGCCCCCAAGCGGGGGGCACCTACGAGCAGTACTTC
CASSPQAGGTYEQYF
>-|TRBJ2-1|TRBV6-6|TRBD1
TGTGCCAGCAGGCTCGGGACAGCGAACCTGAATGAGCAGTTCTTC
CASRLGTANLNEQFF
>-|TRBJ2-6|TRBV7-3|-
TGTGCCAGCAGCCCCGCCGCGAAATCTGGGGCCAACGTCCTGACTTTC
CASSPAAKSGANVLTF
>-|TRBJ2-5|TRBV27|TRBD1
TGTGCCAGCAGTTTGACAGGGGGCCAAGAGACCCAGTACTTC
CASSLTGGQETQYF
>-|TRBJ2-1|TRBV19|TRBD2
TGTGCCAGTAGTATAGTTGGGACGGGGGGATGGAATGAGCAGTTCTTC
CASSIVGTGGWNEQFF
>-|TRBJ2-7|TRBV5-1|TRBD2
TGCGCCAGCAGCTTGGCCGGGGGGGAACTCTACGAGCAGTACTTC
CASSLAGGELYEQYF
>-|TRBJ1-1|TRBV19|TRBD1
TGTGCCAGTAGTACCCGGGACAGGGGGAAAGTTGCTGAAGCTTTCTTT
CASSTRDRGKVAEAFF
>-|TRBJ2-2|TRBV27|-
TGTGCCAGCAAGCAGGGCACCGCGGGCGGGGAGCTGTTTTTT
CASKQGTAGGELFF
>once|TRBJ1-1|TRBV4-1|TRBD1
TGCGCCAGCAGCCAGCGCGGACAGGGAAACACTGAAGCTTTCTTT
CASSQRGQGNTEAFF
>-|TRBJ2-7|TRBV7-9|TRBD1
TGTGCCAGCAGCAGGGGGCTAGGCAGGGAGACCTACGAGCAGTACTTC
CASSRGLGRETYEQYF
>-|TRBJ2-7|TRBV5-1|TRBD2
TGCGCCAGCAGCTTACTAGCGGGATCGTACGAGCAGTACTTC
CASSLLAGSYEQYF
>-|TRBJ2-1|TRBV5-4|-
TGTGCCAGCAGCTTGGTGGCAGCTAATGAGCAGTTCTTC
CASSLVAANEQFF
>-|TRBJ1-2|TRBV6-5|-
TGTGCCAGCAGTTACTCTGGGACACTTGGGTCTGGTGGCTACACCTTC
CASSYSGTLGSGGYTF